This T cell receptor beta chain was profiled in a study of technical replicates of blood from a few donors. Sequencing used immunoSEQ multiplex PCR; TCRdb keeps in-frame clones, though not all of them. This table has some 87,000 clones, 85% to 95% appearing once. The V gene's germline CDR1 is SGHRS and CDR2 YFSETQ. Trimming took 0 bases from V and 3 from J, leaving 9 bases between them. The CDR3 is 14 amino acids. The sequencing input was T cells isolated from PBMCs. The chain is built from TRBV5-1 and TRBJ2-5; no definite D call. This TCR came from a human donor in good health. The CDR3 here is CASSLAEVEETQYF. In DNA, the CDR3 is TGCGCCAGCAGCTTGGCCGAGGTGGAAGAGACCCAGTACTTC.